This T cell receptor (beta chain) was found in a study of shared clonotypes between healthy human individuals. Broader study findings: The sharing of 4.5% to 6.5% of naive CD4 clonotypes was seen across a handful of donors.

The V end lost 3 bases, the J end lost 2 bases, and 8 bases lay between the germline ends. The V gene's germline CDR1 is MNHEY and CDR2 SMNVEV (reference sequence). The CDR3 extends over 13 amino acids. Splitting of each subset's genomic DNA was done evenly across several immunoSEQ plates. Sequencing was performed with immunoSEQ multiplex PCR; in TCRdb, only in-frame clones are kept and a portion is missing. The table has about 750,000 clones, 80% to 95% seen once. Positively selected for CCR7, the CD45RO-negative cells used as naive CD8 cells excluded terminally differentiated effector memory CD45RA+ cells. In regard to this clone: Its target is unknown. This sample also contains other DNA sequences that code for the same CDR3.

This receptor was obtained from a man aged 25 to 45 in good health. The specimen was naive CD8+ T cells sorted from blood. The chain has TRBV27 and TRBJ2-7; D gene unclear. CDR3 loop: CASSFGSTYEQYF. The CDR3 nucleotides read TGTGCCAGCAGTTTTGGCAGTACCTACGAGCAGTACTTC.